This entry concerns a single TCR beta chain. This specimen belongs to a study of T cell responses to AZD1222 COVID-19 vaccine. Some clones are missing from TCRdb's copy, which holds only in-frame ones; the method was immunoSEQ multiplex PCR. The table shows approximately 65,000 clones, with around 80% occurring only once. V lost 2 bases and J 8 bases, leaving 12 bases between the germline ends. The CDR3 has 14 amino acids. Looked up from germline, CDR1 is MNHEY and CDR2 is SVGAGI. The gene calls are TRBV6-5 and TRBJ1-4; D possibly corresponds to TRBD1 (5 bases). The clonotype comes from an adult in good health. The sample consisted of peripheral blood, taken on day 0 of AZD1222 vaccination. The CDR3 DNA reads as TGTGCCAGCAGTTACCGGCAGGGTGGAGAAAAACTGTTTTTT. Its protein product is CASSYRQGGEKLFF.